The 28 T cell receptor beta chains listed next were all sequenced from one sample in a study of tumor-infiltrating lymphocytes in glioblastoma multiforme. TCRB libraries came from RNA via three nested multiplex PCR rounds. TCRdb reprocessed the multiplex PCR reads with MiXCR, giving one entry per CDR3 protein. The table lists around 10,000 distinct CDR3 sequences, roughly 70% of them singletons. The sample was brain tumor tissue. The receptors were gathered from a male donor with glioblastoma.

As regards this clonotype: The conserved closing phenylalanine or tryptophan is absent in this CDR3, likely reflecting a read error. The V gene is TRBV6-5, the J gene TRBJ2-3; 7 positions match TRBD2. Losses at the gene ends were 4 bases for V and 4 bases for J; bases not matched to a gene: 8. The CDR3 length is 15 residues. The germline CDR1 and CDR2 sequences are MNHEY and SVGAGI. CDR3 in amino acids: CASSSLAASADTQYL. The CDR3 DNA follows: TGTGCCAGCAGTTCTCTAGCGGCTAGCGCAGATACGCAGTATCTT.

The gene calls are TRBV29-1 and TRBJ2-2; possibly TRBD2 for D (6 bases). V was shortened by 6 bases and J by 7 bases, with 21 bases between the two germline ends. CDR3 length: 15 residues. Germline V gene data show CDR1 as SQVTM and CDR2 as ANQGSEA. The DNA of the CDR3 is TGCAGCGTGACCGGGACTGGCGGATTTAGCGGGGAGCTGTTTTTT. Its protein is CSVTGTGGFSGELFF.

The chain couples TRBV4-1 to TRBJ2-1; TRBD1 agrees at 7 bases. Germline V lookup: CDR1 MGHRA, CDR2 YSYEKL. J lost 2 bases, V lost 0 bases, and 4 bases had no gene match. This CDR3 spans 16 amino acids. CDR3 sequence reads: CASSQEGQGAYNEQFF. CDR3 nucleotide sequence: TGCGCCAGCAGCCAAGAGGGGCAGGGGGCCTACAATGAGCAGTTCTTC.

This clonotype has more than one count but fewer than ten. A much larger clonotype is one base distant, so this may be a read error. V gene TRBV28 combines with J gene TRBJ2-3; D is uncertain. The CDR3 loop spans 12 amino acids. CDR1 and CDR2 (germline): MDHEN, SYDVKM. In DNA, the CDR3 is TGTGCCAGCAGTTTAGGGTCAGATGCGCAGTATTTT. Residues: CASSLGSDAQYF.

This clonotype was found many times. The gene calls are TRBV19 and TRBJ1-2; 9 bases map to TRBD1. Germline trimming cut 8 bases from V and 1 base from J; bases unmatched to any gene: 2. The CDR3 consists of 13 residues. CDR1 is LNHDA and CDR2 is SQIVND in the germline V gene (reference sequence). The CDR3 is CASGTGFNYGYTF. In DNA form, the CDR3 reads TGTGCCAGTGGGACAGGGTTTAACTATGGCTACACCTTC.

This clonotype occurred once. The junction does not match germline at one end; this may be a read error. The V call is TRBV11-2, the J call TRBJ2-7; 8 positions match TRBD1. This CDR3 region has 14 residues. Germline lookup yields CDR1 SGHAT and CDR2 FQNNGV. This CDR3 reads CASRTTGERCEQCF. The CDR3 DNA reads TGTGCCAGCAGGACGACAGGGGAGCGCTGCGAGCAGTGCTTC. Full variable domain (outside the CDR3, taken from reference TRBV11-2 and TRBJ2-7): EAGVAQSPRYKIIEKRQSVAFWCNPISGHATLYWYQQILGQGPKLLIQFQNNGVVDDSQLPKDRFSAERLKGVDSTLKIQPAKLEDSAVYLCASRTTGERCEQCFGPGTRLTVT.

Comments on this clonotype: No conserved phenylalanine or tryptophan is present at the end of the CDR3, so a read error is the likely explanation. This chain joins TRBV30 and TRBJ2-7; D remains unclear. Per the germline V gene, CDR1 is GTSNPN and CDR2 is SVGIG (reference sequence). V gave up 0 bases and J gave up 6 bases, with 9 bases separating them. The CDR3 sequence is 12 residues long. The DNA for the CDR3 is TGTGCCTGGAGTGTTTTGAGGAGCGAGCAGTACTCC. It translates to CAWSVLRSEQYS.

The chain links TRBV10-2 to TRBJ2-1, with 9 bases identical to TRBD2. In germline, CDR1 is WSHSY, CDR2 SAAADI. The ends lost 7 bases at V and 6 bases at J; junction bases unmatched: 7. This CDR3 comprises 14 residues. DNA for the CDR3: TGCGCCAGCATGGATAGCGGGAGATGCAATGAGCAGTTCTTC. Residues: CASMDSGRCNEQFF.

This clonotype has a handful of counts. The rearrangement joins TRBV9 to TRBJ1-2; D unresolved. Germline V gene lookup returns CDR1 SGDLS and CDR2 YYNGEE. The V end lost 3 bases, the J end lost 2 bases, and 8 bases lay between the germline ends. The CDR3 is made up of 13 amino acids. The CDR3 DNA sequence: TGTGCCAGCAGCGCGACGGAAAACTATGGCTACACCTTC. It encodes CASSATENYGYTF. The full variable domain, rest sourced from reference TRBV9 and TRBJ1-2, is DSGVTQTPKHLITATGQRVTLRCSPRSGDLSVYWYQQSLDQGLQFLIQYYNGEERAKGNILERFSAQQFPDLHSELNLSSLELGDSALYFCASSATENYGYTFGSGTRLTVV.

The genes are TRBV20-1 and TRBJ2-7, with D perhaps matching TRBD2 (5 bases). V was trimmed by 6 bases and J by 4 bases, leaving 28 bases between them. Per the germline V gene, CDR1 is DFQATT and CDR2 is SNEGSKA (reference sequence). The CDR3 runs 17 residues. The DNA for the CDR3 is TGCAGTGCCCTGGAAAGAAGAGGCGGGCTAGCAGGTTACGAGCAGTACTTC. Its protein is CSALERRGGLAGYEQYF.

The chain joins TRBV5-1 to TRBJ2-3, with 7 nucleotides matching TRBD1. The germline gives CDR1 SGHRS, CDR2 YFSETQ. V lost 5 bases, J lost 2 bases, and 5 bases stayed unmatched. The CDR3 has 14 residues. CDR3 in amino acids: CASRLGTDTDTQYF. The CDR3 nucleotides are TGCGCCAGCAGATTAGGGACAGACACAGATACGCAGTATTTT. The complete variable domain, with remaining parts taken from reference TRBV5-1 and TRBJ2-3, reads KAGVTQTPRYLIKTRGQQVTLSCSPISGHRSVSWYQQTPGQGLQFLFEYFSETQRNKGNFPGRFSGRQFSNSRSEMNVSTLELGDSALYLCASRLGTDTDTQYFGPGTRLTVL.

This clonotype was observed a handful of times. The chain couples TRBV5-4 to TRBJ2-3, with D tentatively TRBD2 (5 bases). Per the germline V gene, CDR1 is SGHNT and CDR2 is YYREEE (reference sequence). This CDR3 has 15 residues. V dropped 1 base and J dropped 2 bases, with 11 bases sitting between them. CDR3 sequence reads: CASSLFLEATDTQYF. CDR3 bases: TGTGCCAGCAGCTTGTTCCTGGAGGCCACAGATACGCAGTATTTT.

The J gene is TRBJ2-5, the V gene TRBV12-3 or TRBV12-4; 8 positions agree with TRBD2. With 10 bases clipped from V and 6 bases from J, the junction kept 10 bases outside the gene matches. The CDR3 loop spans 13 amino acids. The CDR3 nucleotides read TGTGCCATCAGGGGCGTAGCGGGACAGACCCAGTACTTC. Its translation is CAIRGVAGQTQYF.

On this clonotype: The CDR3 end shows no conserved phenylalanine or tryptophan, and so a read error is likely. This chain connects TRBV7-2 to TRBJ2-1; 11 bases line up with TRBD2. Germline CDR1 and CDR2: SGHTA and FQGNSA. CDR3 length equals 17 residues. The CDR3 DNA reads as TGTGCCAGTAGCTGGGGAGAAAGACTAGCGGGACGCAATGAGCAGTTCTTA. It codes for CASSWGERLAGRNEQFL.

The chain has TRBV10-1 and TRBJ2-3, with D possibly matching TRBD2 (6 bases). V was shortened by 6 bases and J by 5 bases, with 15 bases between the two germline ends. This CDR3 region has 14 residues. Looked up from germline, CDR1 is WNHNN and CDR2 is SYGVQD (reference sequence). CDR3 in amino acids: CASSRDSVLDTQYF. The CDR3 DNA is TGCGCCAGCAGCCGGGACTCTGTTTTAGATACGCAGTATTTT.

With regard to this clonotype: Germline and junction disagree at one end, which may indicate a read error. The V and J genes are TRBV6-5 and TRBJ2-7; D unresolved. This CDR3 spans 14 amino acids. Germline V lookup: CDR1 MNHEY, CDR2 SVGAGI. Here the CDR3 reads CASSKTAYLKERYF. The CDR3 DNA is TGTGCCAGCAGTAAGACGGCATACCTTAAGGAGCGGTACTTC.

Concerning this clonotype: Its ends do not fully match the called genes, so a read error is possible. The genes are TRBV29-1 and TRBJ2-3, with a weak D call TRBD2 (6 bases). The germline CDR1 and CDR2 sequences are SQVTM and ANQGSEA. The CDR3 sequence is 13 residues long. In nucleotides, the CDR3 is TGCTGTGTAGCCGGGACTCGCACAGGTACGCAGTATTTT. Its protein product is CCVAGTRTGTQYF.

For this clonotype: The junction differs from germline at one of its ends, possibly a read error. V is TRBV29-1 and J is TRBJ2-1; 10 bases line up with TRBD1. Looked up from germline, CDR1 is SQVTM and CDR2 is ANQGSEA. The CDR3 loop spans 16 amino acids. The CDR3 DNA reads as TGCAGAGTTGGAGGGACAGGGGATAGCTCCTTCAATGAGCAGTTCTTC. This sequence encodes CRVGGTGDSSFNEQFF.

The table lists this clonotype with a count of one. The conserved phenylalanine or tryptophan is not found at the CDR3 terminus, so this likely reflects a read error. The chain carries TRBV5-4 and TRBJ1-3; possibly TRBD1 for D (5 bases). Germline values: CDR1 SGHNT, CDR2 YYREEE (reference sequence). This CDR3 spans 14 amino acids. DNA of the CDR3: TGTGCCGGCAGCTTTCAGGGATATGGAAACACCATATATTTG. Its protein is CAGSFQGYGNTIYL.

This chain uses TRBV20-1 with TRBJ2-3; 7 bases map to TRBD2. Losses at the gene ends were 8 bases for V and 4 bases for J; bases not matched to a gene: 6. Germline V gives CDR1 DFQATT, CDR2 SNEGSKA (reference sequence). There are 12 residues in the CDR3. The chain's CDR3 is CSRSGIADTQYF. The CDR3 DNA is TGCAGTCGAAGCGGGATCGCAGATACGCAGTATTTT.

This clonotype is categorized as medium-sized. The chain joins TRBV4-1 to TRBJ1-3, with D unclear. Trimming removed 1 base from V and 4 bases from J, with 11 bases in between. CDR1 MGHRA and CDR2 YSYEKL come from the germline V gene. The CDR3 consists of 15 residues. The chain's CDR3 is CASSQVLGNGNTIYF. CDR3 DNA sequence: TGCGCCAGCAGCCAAGTTCTGGGGAACGGAAACACCATATATTTT.

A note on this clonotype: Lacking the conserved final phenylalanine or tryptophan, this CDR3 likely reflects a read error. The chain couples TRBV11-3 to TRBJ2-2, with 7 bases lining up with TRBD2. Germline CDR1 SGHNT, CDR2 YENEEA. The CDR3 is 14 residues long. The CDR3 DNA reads TGTGCGAGCAGCTCGAGCGGGGACCCCTGGGAGCTGTTTCTT. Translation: CASSSSGDPWELFL.

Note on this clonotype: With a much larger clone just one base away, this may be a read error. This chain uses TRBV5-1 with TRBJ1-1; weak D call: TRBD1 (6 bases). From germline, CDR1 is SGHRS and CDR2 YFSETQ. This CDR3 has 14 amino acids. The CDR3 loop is CASSLARGYTEALF. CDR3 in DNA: TGCGCCAGCAGCTTGGCCAGGGGTTACACTGAAGCTCTCTTT.

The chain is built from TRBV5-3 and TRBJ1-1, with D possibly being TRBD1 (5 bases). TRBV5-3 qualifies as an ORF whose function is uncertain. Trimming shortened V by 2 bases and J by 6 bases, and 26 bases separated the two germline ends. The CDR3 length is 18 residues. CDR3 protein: CARSFDPGQGYHGAEAFF. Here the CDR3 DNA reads TGTGCCAGAAGCTTCGATCCCGGACAAGGCTACCACGGCGCTGAAGCTTTCTTT.

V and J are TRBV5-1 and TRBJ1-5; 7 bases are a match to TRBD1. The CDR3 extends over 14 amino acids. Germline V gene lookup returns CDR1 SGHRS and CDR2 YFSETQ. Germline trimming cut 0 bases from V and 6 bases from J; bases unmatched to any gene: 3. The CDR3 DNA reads TGCGCCAGCAGCTTGGGGGACAGTATTCAGCCCCAGCATTTT. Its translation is CASSLGDSIQPQHF.

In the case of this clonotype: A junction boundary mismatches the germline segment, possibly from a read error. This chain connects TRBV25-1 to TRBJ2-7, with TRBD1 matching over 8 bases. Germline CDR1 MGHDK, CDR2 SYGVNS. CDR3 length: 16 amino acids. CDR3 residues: CTSSDPPGQDSYEQYF. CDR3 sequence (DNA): TGTACCAGCAGTGATCCCCCGGGACAGGACTCCTACGAGCAGTACTTC.

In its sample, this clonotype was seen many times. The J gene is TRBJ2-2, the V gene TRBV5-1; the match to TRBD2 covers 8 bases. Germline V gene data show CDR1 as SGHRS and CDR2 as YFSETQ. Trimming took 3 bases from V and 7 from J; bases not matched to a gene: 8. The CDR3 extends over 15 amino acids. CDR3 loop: CASSSDLAGGGELFF. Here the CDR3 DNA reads TGCGCCAGCAGCTCCGATCTAGCGGGTGGCGGGGAGCTGTTTTTT.

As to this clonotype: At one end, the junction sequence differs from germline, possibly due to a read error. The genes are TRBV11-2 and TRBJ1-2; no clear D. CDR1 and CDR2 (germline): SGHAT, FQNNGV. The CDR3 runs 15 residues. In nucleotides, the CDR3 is TGTACCAGCAACTTAGGAATCCTGGGAAGCTATGGCTACACCTTC. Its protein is CTSNLGILGSYGYTF.